One and the same sample provided the 20 T cell receptor beta chains below, sequenced in a study of cytomegalovirus exposure and HLA in healthy donors. Primers: 60 Vbeta forward and 13 Jbeta reverse. The assay was immunoSEQ multiplex PCR, and TCRdb's table has in-frame clones only and misses some. This sample has roughly 100,000 clones, with roughly four fifths found just once. The sample consisted of PBMCs. The receptors shown here come from a man in his forties or fifties in good health and CMV-seronegative.

In its sample, this clone was seen once. The chain is built from TRBV14 and TRBJ2-3; 7 bases agree with TRBD2. After removal of 7 bases from V and 2 bases from J, the junction contained 9 bases not matched to a gene. The CDR3 extends over 15 amino acids. Germline CDR1 is SGHDN and CDR2 is FVKESK. In nucleotides, the CDR3 is TGTGCCAGCACCCTACTCGGGGGGACCACAGATACGCAGTATTTT. Translation: CASTLLGGTTDTQYF. Using reference TRBV14 and TRBJ2-3 for the parts outside the CDR3, the full variable domain is EAGVTQFPSHSVIEKGQTVTLRCDPISGHDNLYWYRRVMGKEIKFLLHFVKESKQDESGMPNNRFLAERTGGTYSTLKVQPAELEDSGVYFCASTLLGGTTDTQYFGPGTRLTVL.

The rearrangement links TRBV5-6 to TRBJ2-7; 7 bases fit TRBD2. J lost 4 bases, V lost 0 bases, and 10 bases had no gene match. This CDR3 has 16 residues. Germline V gene data show CDR1 as SGHDT and CDR2 as YYEEEE. The CDR3 DNA reads as TGTGCCAGCAGCTTGGCAGGGAGCGGGACGTCGTACGAGCAGTACTTC. This encodes CASSLAGSGTSYEQYF.

As regards this clone: Germline is not matched at one junction end, which may reflect a read error. The rearrangement joins TRBV19 to TRBJ2-7; 8 bases map to TRBD1. This CDR3 spans 13 amino acids. Germline V lookup: CDR1 LNHDA, CDR2 SQIVND (reference sequence). The CDR3 coding sequence is TGTGCCACCACACCGGGACAGGAGTACGAGCGGTACTTC. Translating it yields CATTPGQEYERYF.

This clone appeared once. V usage is TRBV6-6 and J usage is TRBJ2-2, with D possibly matching TRBD1 (5 bases). With 0 bases removed from V and 6 bases from J, the gap between germline ends came to 14 bases. CDR3 length: 16 residues. Germline V gene sequence: CDR1 MNHNY, CDR2 SVGAGI (reference sequence). The DNA of the CDR3 is TGTGCCAGCAGTTACTCGGTCAGCTGGGGCGCCGGGGAGCTGTTTTTT. Translating gives CASSYSVSWGAGELFF.

This chain joins TRBV7-2 and TRBJ2-7; 14 bases line up with TRBD2. Germline V gives CDR1 SGHTA, CDR2 FQGNSA. Unmatched junction bases numbered 8, after V lost 1 base and J lost 0 bases. This CDR3 is built from 19 residues. The CDR3 protein is CASSLVPGTSGGSSYEQYF. As DNA, the CDR3 is TGTGCCAGCAGCTTAGTGCCCGGGACTAGCGGGGGAAGCTCCTACGAGCAGTACTTC.

This chain joins TRBV11-2 and TRBJ1-4; no clear D gene. V was shortened by 5 bases and J by 0 bases, with 13 bases between the two germline ends. This CDR3 is built from 16 residues. The germline CDR1 and CDR2 sequences are SGHAT and FQNNGV. The CDR3 sequence: CASSPRRRATNEKLFF. DNA for the CDR3: TGTGCCAGCAGCCCCAGGAGGAGGGCAACTAATGAAAAACTGTTTTTT.

The CDR3 DNA follows: TGCGCCAGCACCGGGACAGGGGGCGCCACTGAAGCTTTCTTT. Residues: CASTGTGGATEAFF. This sequence joins TRBV5-1 and TRBJ1-1; 12 bases align to TRBD1. The CDR3 covers 14 residues. The germline CDR1 and CDR2 sequences are SGHRS and YFSETQ. Trimming took 6 bases from V and 4 from J; bases not matched to a gene: 4.

In the case of this clone: The limits of the CDR3 on the DNA are not certain, so only TCRdb's listed CDR3 is given. J is TRBJ1-1 and V is TRBV28. The germline gives CDR1 MDHEN, CDR2 SYDVKM. The CDR3 is 13 amino acids long, termini counted. CDR3: CASSSSVNTEAFF.

This rearrangement joins TRBV21-1 to TRBJ2-5; the table's D gene call, TRBD2, was not cross checked with the DNA. TRBV21-1 is tagged as a pseudogene. The CDR3 sequence is 16 residues long. The CDR3 sequence is CASSKGLADVQETQYF. The CDR3, as DNA: TGTGCCAGCAGCAAAGGACTAGCGGACGTACAAGAGACCCAGTACTTC.

The gene calls are TRBV6-5 and TRBJ2-3, with TRBD2 matching 15 bases. Losses at the gene ends were 6 bases for V and 6 bases for J; bases not matched to a gene: 4. CDR3 length: 15 amino acids. Germline CDR1 is MNHEY and CDR2 is SVGAGI. This CDR3 reads CASSTGTSGGDTQYF. CDR3 in DNA: TGTGCCAGCAGCACCGGGACTAGCGGGGGGGATACGCAGTATTTT.

This sequence joins TRBV5-6 and TRBJ2-3; perhaps TRBD1 as D (6 bases). Germline V gene sequence: CDR1 SGHDT, CDR2 YYEEEE. This CDR3 has 14 residues. Trimming cost V 1 base and J 1 base, with 7 bases left between them. CDR3 in DNA: TGTGCCAGCAGCTTGAAGGGGGGCACAGATACGCAGTATTTT. Translating it yields CASSLKGGTDTQYF.

The V gene is TRBV6-5, the J gene TRBJ1-1; 7 bases fit TRBD1. Germline trimming cut 0 bases from V and 5 bases from J; bases unmatched to any gene: 6. Germline-derived CDR1 and CDR2 are MNHEY and SVGAGI. The CDR3 totals 15 residues. The DNA of the CDR3 is TGTGCCAGCAGTTACTCTAGCCAGGGGGTAACTGAAGCTTTCTTT. Translating it yields CASSYSSQGVTEAFF.

The chain combines TRBV5-6 with TRBJ2-7; 7 bases match TRBD1. The CDR3 has 12 amino acids. The V gene end was trimmed by 2 bases and the J gene end by 5 bases; junction bases not matched to a gene: 1. Germline V gene data show CDR1 as SGHDT and CDR2 as YYEEEE. This chain's CDR3 is CASSFQGDEQYF. In DNA form, the CDR3 reads TGTGCCAGCAGCTTTCAGGGGGACGAGCAGTACTTC.

V usage is TRBV27 and J usage is TRBJ2-7; tentative D call: TRBD1 (6 bases). CDR1 MNHEY and CDR2 SMNVEV come from the germline V gene (reference sequence). The CDR3 sequence is 13 residues long. V lost 0 bases and J lost 6, with 9 bases in between. For the CDR3, the DNA is TGTGCCAGCAGTTTATCGTACAGGGTCGAGCAGTACTTC. Its protein product is CASSLSYRVEQYF.

The CDR3 bases are TGTGCCAGCAGCTTTTGGGGGACTGGCGAGCAGTACTTC. Translation: CASSFWGTGEQYF. This sequence joins TRBV5-4 and TRBJ2-7; possible D gene TRBD2, 6 bases. Per the germline V gene, CDR1 is SGHNT and CDR2 is YYREEE (reference sequence). This CDR3 has 13 amino acids. The V gene lost 2 bases and the J gene lost 6 bases, with 12 bases spanning the gap. Based on the CDR3 plus reference TRBV5-4 and TRBJ2-7, the full variable domain is ETGVTQSPTHLIKTRGQQVTLRCSSQSGHNTVSWYQQALGQGPQFIFQYYREEENGRGNFPPRFSGLQFPNYSSELNVNALELDDSALYLCASSFWGTGEQYFGPGTRLTVT.

The J gene is TRBJ1-6, the V gene TRBV9, with D uncertain. The CDR3 sequence is 17 residues long. In germline, CDR1 is SGDLS, CDR2 YYNGEE. Trimming removed 4 bases at V and 0 bases at J, with 14 bases between. CDR3 in amino acids: CASSPREWSSYNSPLHF. DNA for the CDR3: TGTGCCAGCAGCCCTCGTGAGTGGAGCTCCTATAATTCACCCCTCCACTTT.

In DNA, the CDR3 is TGTGCCAGCAGTTCCTCCGGGACAGTAGGAAACACCATATATTTT. It specifies CASSSSGTVGNTIYF. The chain joins TRBV6-6 to TRBJ1-3; 7 positions agree with TRBD1. J lost 4 bases, V lost 4 bases, and 7 bases had no gene match. Germline CDR1 is MNHNY and CDR2 is SVGAGI (reference sequence). The CDR3 is 15 amino acids.

The chain joins TRBV7-6 to TRBJ2-3, with 9 bases matching TRBD2. Per the germline V gene, CDR1 is SGHVS and CDR2 is FNYEAQ. This CDR3 is 16 amino acids long. The junction had 7 bases not matched to a gene; V was cut back by 4 bases and J by 2 bases. CDR3 sequence reads: CASSSLTSGLTDTQYF. The CDR3 nucleotides read TGTGCCAGCAGCTCACTGACTAGCGGACTCACAGATACGCAGTATTTT. The full variable domain, in which reference TRBV7-6 and TRBJ2-3 provide the parts outside the CDR3, is GAGVSQSPRYKVTKRGQDVALRCDPISGHVSLYWYRQALGQGPEFLTYFNYEAQQDKSGLPNDRFSAERPEGSISTLTIQRTEQRDSAMYRCASSSLTSGLTDTQYFGPGTRLTVL.

This chain connects TRBV10-3 to TRBJ2-7; tentatively, D is TRBD1 (6 bases). CDR3 length equals 14 residues. Trimming removed 6 bases at V and 6 bases at J, with 18 bases between. Germline CDR1 ENHRY, CDR2 SYGVKD. CDR3 nucleotides: TGTGCCATCAGCCGGGACACCAAGGGTTCCGAGCAGTACTTC. It codes for CAISRDTKGSEQYF.

The rearrangement uses TRBV5-1 and TRBJ2-7; D perhaps matches TRBD2 (5 bases). Per the germline V gene, CDR1 is SGHRS and CDR2 is YFSETQ. The CDR3 runs to 16 residues. The V and J ends lost 0 bases and 0 bases respectively, with 13 bases between them. This chain's CDR3 is CASSLGGGQSSYEQYF. The CDR3 DNA reads TGCGCCAGCAGCTTGGGCGGCGGGCAGAGCTCCTACGAGCAGTACTTC.